These T cell receptor beta chains were read from a single sample in a study of OX40 agonist ivuxolimab in advanced cancers. Sequencing used immunoSEQ multiplex PCR; TCRdb keeps in-frame clones, though not all of them. The sample contains about 86,000 clones, about 89% of which appear only once. The source material was CD4+ or CD8+ T cells sorted from blood, sampled in a trial of the OX40 agonist ivuxolimab. The receptor source for this set is an adult with an advanced solid tumor such as melanoma, head and neck, liver or kidney cancer. CDR3s include the opening cysteine and the closing phenylalanine or tryptophan. The D gene is left open where the match is weak. Clone size, where shown, is once, few, many, or a class for clones that have expanded.

clone size	V gene	J gene	D gene	CDR3 DNA	CDR3 protein
NA	TRBV27	TRBJ2-1	TRBD2	TGTGCCAGCAGTTTACCGACTAGCGGGGCGCAGTTCTTC	CASSLPTSGAQFF
NA	TRBV11-2	TRBJ2-7	NA	TGTGCCAGCCGCGAGGGTGGGCTCTCCTACGAGCAGTACTTC	CASREGGLSYEQYF
NA	TRBV19	TRBJ2-6	NA	TGTGCCAGTAGATTAAGCTCTGGGGCCAACGTCCTGACTTTC	CASRLSSGANVLTF
NA	TRBV21-1	TRBJ2-1	NA	TGTGCCAGCCGGGACATCTACAATGAGCAGTTCTTC	CASRDIYNEQFF
once	TRBV10-2	TRBJ2-7	NA	TGCGCCAGCAGACCCTCCGGGACGGCCTCCTACGAGCAGTACTTC	CASRPSGTASYEQYF
NA	TRBV18	TRBJ1-3	NA	TGTGCCAGCTCTCTCGGATCCCAAACCTCTGGAAACACCATATATTTT	CASSLGSQTSGNTIYF
NA	TRBV7-6	TRBJ2-1	NA	TGTGCCAGCAGCTCACTTTCTGATGAGCAGTTCTTC	CASSSLSDEQFF
NA	TRBV10-1	TRBJ2-4	TRBD2	TGCGCCAGCAGTGAGTCGAATGGGACTAGCGGGGGGGGGAGGGCCAAAAACATTCAGTACTTC	CASSESNGTSGGGRAKNIQYF
NA	TRBV10-3	TRBJ2-7	NA	TGTGCCACCTGCGACGAGGGCACCTACGAGCAGTACTTC	CATCDEGTYEQYF
NA	TRBV5-4	TRBJ1-5	NA	TGTGCCAGCAGCTTGGGTGGTAGCAATCAGCCCCAGCATTTT	CASSLGGSNQPQHF
NA	TRBV9	TRBJ1-2	TRBD1	TGTGCCAGCAGCGCTGGGACCGGGACAGGACATGGCTACACCTTC	CASSAGTGTGHGYTF
NA	TRBV9	TRBJ2-3	TRBD2	TGTGCCAGCAGCCCGACTAGCGGGGGCCCCACAGATACGCAGTATTTT	CASSPTSGGPTDTQYF
NA	TRBV6-5	TRBJ1-1	NA	TGTGCCAGCAGTTACGACAGTATGATGAACACTGAAGCTTTCTTT	CASSYDSMMNTEAFF
once	TRBV2	TRBJ1-2	NA	TGTGCCAGCAGTGCCGGGGGCTACACCTTC	CASSAGGYTF
NA	TRBV30	TRBJ1-2	NA	TGTGCCTGGAGTGTAACGAGCATCCGCACCTTC	CAWSVTSIRTF
once	TRBV20-1	TRBJ2-7	NA	TGCAGTGCTACAGGGTCCCACGAGCAGTACTTC	CSATGSHEQYF
NA	TRBV5-1	TRBJ2-4	TRBD1	TGCGCCAGCAGCTCCACGGGACAGGGGAATTACATTCAGTACTTC	CASSSTGQGNYIQYF
NA	TRBV6-1	TRBJ1-3	TRBD1	TGTGCCAGCAGTGAAGACAGGGGAGCGGGAAACACCATATATTTT	CASSEDRGAGNTIYF
NA	TRBV28	TRBJ1-4	TRBD1	TGTGCCAGCAGTTTCCCCTCCTGGACAGGGGGCTTACCGCTGTTTTTT	CASSFPSWTGGLPLFF
NA	TRBV5-1	TRBJ2-3	NA	TGCGCCAGCAGCTTGGCCCTACAAATGGGACCGCGTTCCACAGATACGCAGTATTTT	CASSLALQMGPRSTDTQYF
NA	TRBV6-1	TRBJ1-1	TRBD1	TGTGCCAGCAGTGAATTGATGACAGGGGGGAACACTGAAGCTTTCTTT	CASSELMTGGNTEAFF
NA	TRBV27	TRBJ1-5	NA	TGTGCCAGCAGTTTAGGAGGGGTTAGCAATCAGCCCCAGCATTTT	CASSLGGVSNQPQHF
NA	TRBV19	TRBJ2-2	NA	TGTGCCAGTAGTGCCCCGGGGCGGAACACCGGGGAGCTGTTTTTT	CASSAPGRNTGELFF
few	TRBV7-3	TRBJ2-2	NA	TGTGCCAGCAGCCCCAGGGATGAAGGGTCCGGGGAGCTGTTTTTT	CASSPRDEGSGELFF
once	TRBV29-1	TRBJ2-2	TRBD1	TGCAGCGTTGAAAGCGGGACAGGGGGCATCGCCGGGGAGCTGTTTTTT	CSVESGTGGIAGELFF
NA	TRBV18	TRBJ1-1	NA	TGTGCCAGCTCACCGGATCTGGGTGTAGCTGAAGCTTTCTTT	CASSPDLGVAEAFF
NA	TRBV11-2	TRBJ2-3	NA	TGTGCCAGCAGCTTGTACGATACTACGACAGATACGCAGTATTTT	CASSLYDTTTDTQYF
NA	TRBV7-2	TRBJ2-5	NA	TGTGCCAGCAGCCGGCAGGGGGGGGCTCCACGGCGGGAGACCCAGTACTTC	CASSRQGGAPRRETQYF
once	TRBV4-2	TRBJ2-7	TRBD2	TGTGCCAGCAGCCCAGGAAGGCGGGAGAGGCGGGAAGTCTACGAGCAGTACTTC	CASSPGRRERREVYEQYF
NA	TRBV6-1	TRBJ1-5	TRBD1	TGTGCCAGCCGCAGGGGGCTCGGTCAGCCCCAGCATTTT	CASRRGLGQPQHF
once	TRBV27	TRBJ2-1	TRBD1	TGTGCCAGCAGTTCCTACGGGACAGGGTTCTACAATGAGCAGTTCTTC	CASSSYGTGFYNEQFF
NA	TRBV7-2	TRBJ2-5	NA	TGTGCCAGCAGCTCCATAGCGGGTGGGGGGACACAAGAGACCCAGTACTTC	CASSSIAGGGTQETQYF
NA	TRBV7-9	TRBJ2-7	NA	TGTGCCAGCAGCATAGGTCGGGGTAGCGCTTTGGACTACGAGCAGTACTTC	CASSIGRGSALDYEQYF
NA	TRBV5-5	TRBJ2-1	TRBD1	TGTGCCAGCAGCCCGGACAGGTCCTACAATGAGCAGTTCTTC	CASSPDRSYNEQFF
NA	TRBV9	TRBJ1-2	NA	TGTGCCAGCAGCGAGGGGCCTGGCGTTAACTATGGCTACACCTTC	CASSEGPGVNYGYTF
NA	TRBV11-2	TRBJ2-7	NA	TGTGCCAGCAGCCCTGACAGGGAGGTCTTCTACGAGCAGTACTTC	CASSPDREVFYEQYF
NA	TRBV1	TRBJ1-6	NA	TGCACCAGCAGCCAAGATCGTGACAGGGTGAATTCACCCCTCCACTTT	CTSSQDRDRVNSPLHF
NA	TRBV5-6	TRBJ2-7	NA	TGTGCCAGCAGCGCAGTGGCGGGGTACGAGCAGTACTTC	CASSAVAGYEQYF
NA	TRBV4-1	TRBJ2-7	TRBD1	TGCGCCAGCAGCCAAGAATACCAGGGGGTCCCCTACGAGCAGTACTTC	CASSQEYQGVPYEQYF
NA	TRBV15	TRBJ2-7	NA	TGTGCCACCAGCAGAGGTACCCAGGGAGGTCATCGCTACGAGCAGTACTTC	CATSRGTQGGHRYEQYF
NA	TRBV4-1	TRBJ1-1	NA	TGCGCCAGCAGCCAAGCGCCGAACACTGAAGCTTTCTTT	CASSQAPNTEAFF
NA	TRBV7-6	TRBJ1-3	TRBD1	TGTGCCAGCAGCCGGACAGGTGGAAACACCATATATTTT	CASSRTGGNTIYF
NA	TRBV19	TRBJ2-3	TRBD1	TGTGCCAGTAGTATAGATCTCGAGACAGGGGTCACAAACACAGATACGCAGTATTTT	CASSIDLETGVTNTDTQYF
NA	TRBV6-1	TRBJ2-2	TRBD2	TGTGCCATCGAGTCGGGGCTAGCGGGTCCCGGGGAGCTGTTTTTT	CAIESGLAGPGELFF
few	TRBV5-6	TRBJ2-1	TRBD2	TGTGCCAGCAGCTTGGTGACTAGCGGCTACAATGAGCAGTTCTTC	CASSLVTSGYNEQFF
NA	TRBV27	TRBJ2-3	TRBD2	TGTGCCAGCGGCCTCATAGCGGGGGGGACAGATACGCAGTATTTT	CASGLIAGGTDTQYF
NA	TRBV7-3	TRBJ2-2	TRBD1	TGTGCCAGCAGCCCTCAAGGGGGCGCGATCACCGGGGAGCTGTTTTTT	CASSPQGGAITGELFF
NA	TRBV27	TRBJ1-3	NA	TGTGCCAGCAGTTTGGTCTACTCTGGAAACACCATATATTTT	CASSLVYSGNTIYF
NA	TRBV28	TRBJ2-3	NA	TGTGCCAGCAGTTCGATTCAGGGGACAGATACGCAGTATTTT	CASSSIQGTDTQYF
NA	TRBV5-4	TRBJ1-1	TRBD1	TGTGCCAGCAGCTTCTTGACAGGGGGTGTCACTGAAGCTTTCTTT	CASSFLTGGVTEAFF
NA	TRBV27	TRBJ1-5	NA	TGTGCCAGCAGCCCCCGGGGGAGCAATCAGCCCCAGCATTTT	CASSPRGSNQPQHF
NA	TRBV29-1	TRBJ2-7	TRBD1	TGCAGCGTTGGACAGGGGTGGTCCTACGAGCAGTACTTC	CSVGQGWSYEQYF
NA	TRBV27	TRBJ1-1	NA	TGTGCCAGCAGTTTCGGACAGATGAACACTGAAGCTTTCTTT	CASSFGQMNTEAFF
NA	TRBV6-1	TRBJ2-7	TRBD2	TGTGCCAGCAGTTCCCGCTTAGCGGGAGGATATGAGCAGTACTTC	CASSSRLAGGYEQYF
NA	TRBV5-1	TRBJ1-1	NA	TGCGCCAGCAGACTGAGGGGTTTGAGTTTTGGAGCTTTCTTT	CASRLRGLSFGAFF